These T cell receptor beta chains were read from a single sample in a study of metastatic and nonmetastatic thyroid tumors. TCRdb used MiXCR to call clones anew from the PCR reads. The sample consists of around 23,000 clones, roughly 14% of them appearing once. Sequencing used tumor tissue. Receptor source: a female donor with papillary thyroid cancer or a benign thyroid nodule (not recorded which). Some clones in this sample may be carry-over from other donors' samples. Each CDR3 is given with its conserved first and last residue. D genes are given only for firm matches. Expanded clones are given a class, and other clones once, few, many or no size at all.

v_gene	d_gene	j_gene	abundance	CDR3nt	CDR3aa
TRBV10-1	NA	TRBJ2-5	many	TGCGCCAGCAGTGATGGGACACTAAAAGAGACCCAGTACTTC	CASSDGTLKETQYF
TRBV10-3	TRBD2	TRBJ2-2	many	TGTGCCATCAGTGATACACGGGGGGGCACCGGGGAGCTGTTTTTT	CAISDTRGGTGELFF
TRBV19	TRBD1	TRBJ2-3	many	TGTGCCAGTGAAGAGGGGGCGTATACGCAGTATTTT	CASEEGAYTQYF
TRBV3-1	TRBD2	TRBJ2-7	NA	TGTGCCAGCAGCCTGTCAGCGGGAGGTCAAGAGCAGTACTTC	CASSLSAGGQEQYF
TRBV5-1	TRBD1	TRBJ2-5	many	TGCGCCAGCAGCTTGTTCGGGACAGGGTCGGAGGAGACCCAGTACTTC	CASSLFGTGSEETQYF
TRBV6-5	NA	TRBJ1-1	few	TGTGCCAGCAGTTCGAGGGGCCAGGCTAACACTGAAGCTTTCTTT	CASSSRGQANTEAFF
TRBV12-3/TRBV12-4	NA	TRBJ1-1	medium-sized	TGTGCCAGCAGTTCGATTAGCGCTGAAGCTTTCTTT	CASSSISAEAFF
TRBV11-2	NA	TRBJ2-3	many	TGTGCCAGCAGCCTCGGACTGGATTTAGATACGCAGTATTTT	CASSLGLDLDTQYF
TRBV11-2	NA	TRBJ2-1	many	TGTGCCAGCAGCTTAGTTCGCGGGGATGTTGAGCAGTTCTTC	CASSLVRGDVEQFF
TRBV28	NA	TRBJ2-3	few	TGTGCCAGCAGTTTGGAGGGACAAAACACAGATACGCAGTATTTT	CASSLEGQNTDTQYF
TRBV5-6	TRBD2	TRBJ2-7	many	TGTGCCAGCAGCTTTAGCGGGACCTCCTACGAGCAGTACTTC	CASSFSGTSYEQYF
TRBV5-1	NA	TRBJ2-1	many	TGCGCCAGCAGAGAACAGGGCTCCTACAATGAGCAGTTCTTC	CASREQGSYNEQFF
TRBV7-9	TRBD1	TRBJ1-4	many	TGTGCCAGCAGCTTCACCCAGGGGGCGAAAGAAAAACTGTTTTTT	CASSFTQGAKEKLFF
TRBV10-3	TRBD1	TRBJ1-1	few	TGTGCCATCATTGATGGATTAGTCAGGGGGACATCTGAGGCTTTCTTT	CAIIDGLVRGTSEAFF
TRBV11-2	NA	TRBJ1-2	NA	TGTGCCAGCAGCCCTAGGGGGTACACCTTC	CASSPRGYTF
TRBV13	NA	TRBJ1-2	NA	TGTGCCAGCAGCTCGACACGGCAACGCGATGGCTACACCTTC	CASSSTRQRDGYTF
TRBV5-1	TRBD2	TRBJ2-7	NA	TGCGCCAGCAGCTTTGGTTCGCTAGCGGGGGGTCCCGGCTACGAGCAGTACTTC	CASSFGSLAGGPGYEQYF
TRBV20-1	TRBD2	TRBJ2-5	many	TGCAGTGCTAACCCAGGCGGGAGGGAGACCCAGTACTTC	CSANPGGRETQYF
TRBV19	NA	TRBJ2-2	many	TGTGCCAGTAGTGGGGGACAACTCGCGAACACCGGGGAGCTGTTTTTT	CASSGGQLANTGELFF
TRBV6-1	NA	TRBJ1-6	many	TGTGCCAGCAGTTGGGGGGGTATGGATAATTCACCCCTCCACTTT	CASSWGGMDNSPLHF
TRBV12-3/TRBV12-4	NA	TRBJ1-1	few	TGTGCCAGCATCTTCAATTCAGGGATTCTAACTGAAGCTTTCTTT	CASIFNSGILTEAFF
TRBV12-3/TRBV12-4	NA	TRBJ1-5	NA	TGTGCCAGCAGTTTACAGTGGGGCAATCAGCCCCAGCATTTT	CASSLQWGNQPQHF
TRBV20-1	TRBD1	TRBJ1-1	many	TGCAGTGCAAATGGAGGGACAGAAACGAACACTGAAGCTTTCTTT	CSANGGTETNTEAFF
TRBV4-2	TRBD1	TRBJ1-3	many	TGTGCCAGCAGCCAAGAGGACAGGGCTGGAAACACCATATATTTT	CASSQEDRAGNTIYF
TRBV7-2	NA	TRBJ1-1	many	TGTGCCAGCAGCTTAAAAGCTTTCTTT	CASSLKAFF
TRBV3-1	NA	TRBJ2-2	many	TGTGCCAGCAGCCAGGGGCGAGCCGGGGAGCTGTTTTTT	CASSQGRAGELFF
TRBV6-1	NA	TRBJ1-1	many	TGTGCCAGCAGTGGCCCCGTTATGTACACTGAAGCTTTCTTT	CASSGPVMYTEAFF
TRBV12-3/TRBV12-4	NA	TRBJ2-1	medium-sized	TGTGCCAGCACGAGGATGGCACCGCCCTCCCCTAATGAGCAGTTCTTC	CASTRMAPPSPNEQFF
TRBV2	TRBD1	TRBJ2-7	NA	TGTGCCAGCAGTGAGGCTTGGACAGGGAAATACGAGCAGTACTTC	CASSEAWTGKYEQYF
TRBV6-2/TRBV6-3	NA	TRBJ1-1	NA	TGTGCCAGCATCGAATCGGTGCTGAACACTGAAGCTTTCTTT	CASIESVLNTEAFF
TRBV6-1	NA	TRBJ1-1	few	TGTGCCAGCAGTAACCCCGCGAGGAAGACTGAAGCTTTCTTT	CASSNPARKTEAFF
TRBV11-2	TRBD1	TRBJ1-6	many	TGTGCCAGCAGCTTTGGACAGGGGGCTTCACCCCTCCACTTT	CASSFGQGASPLHF
TRBV20-1	NA	TRBJ2-2	many	TGCAGTGCCCAGAAACAGAACACCGGGGAGCTGTTTTTT	CSAQKQNTGELFF
TRBV7-2	NA	TRBJ2-3	NA	TGTGCCAGCAGCTTAGGGCGGCCGGGGGCCTCAGATACGCAGTATTTT	CASSLGRPGASDTQYF
TRBV7-9	TRBD2	TRBJ2-2	many	TGTGCCAGCAGCCCGCCCGGGACTAGCGGTCCCGGGGAGCTGTTTTTT	CASSPPGTSGPGELFF
TRBV9	TRBD2	TRBJ2-3	many	TGTGCCAGCAGCTCTAGCGGGATCGGGGCAGATACGCAGTATTTT	CASSSSGIGADTQYF
TRBV20-1	TRBD2	TRBJ2-1	many	TGCAGTGCTAGGCCGGGACTAGGGAGGCATGAGCAGTTCTTC	CSARPGLGRHEQFF
TRBV24-1	TRBD1	TRBJ2-3	few	TGTGCCACCATTGATTCCGAGACAGGGGGCTGGGATACGCAGTATTTT	CATIDSETGGWDTQYF
TRBV6-1	TRBD1	TRBJ1-2	many	TGTGCCAGCCGGCAGGGACAGGGCGTTTATGGCTACACCTTC	CASRQGQGVYGYTF
TRBV12-3/TRBV12-4	NA	TRBJ2-5	many	TGTGCCAGCTCAACCAGCCATTCCCAAGAGACCCAGTACTTC	CASSTSHSQETQYF
TRBV20-1	TRBD2	TRBJ2-1	NA	TGCAGTGCTAGAGGCGGGAGAACTGGTGAGCAGTTCTTC	CSARGGRTGEQFF
TRBV27	NA	TRBJ2-3	NA	TGTGCCAGCAGTAGGCTTTCAGATACGCAGTATTTT	CASSRLSDTQYF
TRBV18	TRBD1	TRBJ2-5	many	TGTGCCAGCTCACGACAGGGGGCCGGAGAGACCCAGTACTTC	CASSRQGAGETQYF
TRBV20-1	NA	TRBJ1-2	NA	TGCAGTGCTAGGGACATCTCCTATGGCTACACCTTC	CSARDISYGYTF
TRBV6-1	NA	TRBJ2-2	many	TGTGCCAGCAGTGAACATCACGCGAACACCGGGGAGCTGTTTTTT	CASSEHHANTGELFF
TRBV20-1	TRBD1	TRBJ2-5	NA	TGCAGTGCCGCAGGGGGTTCCGAAAAAGAGACCCAGTACTTC	CSAAGGSEKETQYF
TRBV12-3/TRBV12-4	NA	TRBJ1-6	many	TGTGCCAGCAGTTTAGCGAGCGGGAGCTCCTATAATTCACCCCTCCACTTT	CASSLASGSSYNSPLHF